Here is one T cell receptor beta chain with its context. Its recognized antigen is unknown. No base quality values were provided; no much bigger clone lies one nucleotide off. This sample stems from a study of T cell repertoires in cytomegalovirus infection (dated 2019 in TCRdb). At the level of the whole study: Peptide stimulations targeted recently identified HLA-C-restricted CMV epitopes, whose presentation resists viral immunomodulation, together with well-studied HLA-B-restricted epitopes. Donor HLA type was relevant to the analysis, as public TCR beta signatures indicated carriage of CMV infection together with the matching HLA type.

Trimming accounts for 1 base at V and 4 bases at J, while the number of junction bases matched to no gene is 10. The CDR3 runs 17 residues from the cysteine to the phenylalanine. The CDR3 DNA has 51 bases and is translated from base 1. CDR1 and CDR2 were assigned from the germline V gene (reference sequence) as LGHDT and YNNKEL. Broader findings and caveats from the paper: The ex vivo response was dominated by HLA-C-restricted CMV-specific TCR beta clonotypes, which also provided the single most frequent clonotype in two of eight donors. Cumulative frequency of public TCR beta family members discriminated carriers of CMV infection plus the relevant HLA type in this cohort and an independent roughly 320-donor cohort.

The sequencing machine was an Illumina HiSeq 1500. The raw public data were reprocessed by TCRdb itself: fastp quality trimming at Q25, MiXCR clonotype calling, in-frame beta chains only. Merged by CDR3 protein, the rows form single entries marked with the most common genes and DNA. For this sample there are 35,000 or so distinct CDR3 sequences; 52% appear just once. Approximately 92% of the sample comes from the top ten. The meaning of the sample's treatment or condition label: in vitro stimulation with specific CMV peptide epitopes to enrich CMV-specific T cells. The TCR comes from a human donor in good health (CMV status not recorded). Some clones in this sample may be carry-over from other donors' samples. The chain links TRBV3-1 with TRBJ2-5; 9 bases in between match TRBD2. Sequenced here: CD8+ T cells from cultured PBMCs, sampled from culture after CMV antigen stimulation. The nucleotide sequence is TGTGCCAGCAGCCAAGGAGTAGCGGGAGAGGGTCGAGAGACCCAGTACTTC. This encodes CASSQGVAGEGRETQYF.